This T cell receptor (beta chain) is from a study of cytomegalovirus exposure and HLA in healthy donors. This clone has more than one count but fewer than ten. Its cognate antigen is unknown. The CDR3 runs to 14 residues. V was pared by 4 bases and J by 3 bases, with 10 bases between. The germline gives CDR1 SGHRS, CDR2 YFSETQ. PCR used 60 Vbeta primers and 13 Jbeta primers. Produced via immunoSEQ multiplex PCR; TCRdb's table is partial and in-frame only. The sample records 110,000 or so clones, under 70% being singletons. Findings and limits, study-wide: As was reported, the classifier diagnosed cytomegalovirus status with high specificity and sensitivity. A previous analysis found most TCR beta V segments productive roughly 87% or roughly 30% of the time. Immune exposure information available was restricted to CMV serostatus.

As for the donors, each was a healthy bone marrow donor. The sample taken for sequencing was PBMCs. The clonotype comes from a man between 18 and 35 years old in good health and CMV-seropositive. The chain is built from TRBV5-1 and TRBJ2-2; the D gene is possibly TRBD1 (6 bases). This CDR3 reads CASSAGDHTGELFF. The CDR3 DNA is TGCGCCAGCAGCGCAGGGGATCACACCGGGGAGCTGTTTTTT. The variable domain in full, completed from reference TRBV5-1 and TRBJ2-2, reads KAGVTQTPRYLIKTRGQQVTLSCSPISGHRSVSWYQQTPGQGLQFLFEYFSETQRNKGNFPGRFSGRQFSNSRSEMNVSTLELGDSALYLCASSAGDHTGELFFGEGSRLTVL.